The 10 T cell receptor beta chains reported below all come from one sample, sequenced in a study of blood T cell repertoires in COVID-19. Some clones are missing from TCRdb's copy, which holds only in-frame ones; the method was immunoSEQ multiplex PCR. The sample records around 180,000 clones, 74% being singletons. Input material: peripheral blood. These receptors came from a woman aged 80 or older with acute or convalescent COVID-19.

The gene calls are TRBV27 and TRBJ1-6; possible D gene TRBD1, 5 bases. This CDR3 is 17 amino acids long. V was clipped by 3 bases and J by 2 bases, with 14 bases between them. Germline V gives CDR1 MNHEY, CDR2 SMNVEV (reference sequence). CDR3 sequence reads: CASSFGFAGAYNSPLHF. Here the CDR3 DNA reads TGTGCCAGCAGTTTTGGGTTTGCGGGGGCCTATAATTCACCCCTCCACTTT.

This sequence joins TRBV19 and TRBJ1-5; D perhaps matches TRBD1 (6 bases). Trimming cost V 4 bases and J 0 bases, with 13 bases left between them. The length of the CDR3 is 16 residues. The V gene's germline CDR1 is LNHDA and CDR2 SQIVND (reference sequence). In nucleotides, the CDR3 is TGTGCCAGTAGTAGAGGACAGCCGAATAGCAATCAGCCCCAGCATTTT. Its translation is CASSRGQPNSNQPQHF.

This rearrangement joins TRBV5-1 to TRBJ1-1; possibly TRBD1 for D (6 bases). This CDR3 comprises 16 residues. Trimming shortened V by 6 bases and J by 0 bases, and 18 bases separated the two germline ends. Germline V CDR1 and CDR2: SGHRS, YFSETQ. The CDR3 is CASTRFTGMVNTEAFF. The DNA for the CDR3 is TGCGCCAGCACCCGATTTACAGGGATGGTGAACACTGAAGCTTTCTTT.

The CDR3 sequence is CATSDSGTVGYEQYF. CDR3 coding DNA: TGTGCCACCAGTGATTCGGGTACGGTTGGCTACGAGCAGTACTTC. This sequence joins TRBV24-1 and TRBJ2-7; no definite D call. This CDR3 is 15 amino acids long. Trimming pared 2 bases from V and 3 bases from J, leaving 13 bases between. Per germline, CDR1 KGHDR and CDR2 SFDVKD.

The table lists this clone with a count of one. The chain couples TRBV7-3 to TRBJ2-2; D not resolved. The CDR3 contains 13 residues. CDR1 and CDR2 from the germline V gene are SGHTA and FQGTGA. V was shortened by 6 bases and J by 1 base, with 6 bases between the two germline ends. The CDR3 DNA reads as TGTGCCAGCAGTCGTCTGAACACCGGGGAGCTGTTTTTT. The encoded protein is CASSRLNTGELFF.

V and J are TRBV27 and TRBJ1-4; D unclear. This CDR3 contains 15 residues. The germline CDR1 and CDR2 sequences are MNHEY and SMNVEV (reference sequence). V was shortened by 5 bases and J by 0 bases, with 10 bases between the two germline ends. In DNA form, the CDR3 reads TGTGCCAGCAGTCAAACAAGTGCAACTAATGAAAAACTGTTTTTT. Translated: CASSQTSATNEKLFF.

The CDR3 DNA follows: TGTGCCAGCAGCCGCCTACAGGGTAAGGGCGAGCAGTACTTC. Translated, it gives CASSRLQGKGEQYF. V usage is TRBV7-9 and J usage is TRBJ2-7, with D perhaps TRBD1 (6 bases). Germline V lookup: CDR1 SEHNR, CDR2 FQNEAQ (reference sequence). Trimming took 5 bases from V and 6 from J, leaving 17 bases between them. CDR3 size: 14 residues.

The V call is TRBV2, the J call TRBJ1-6; 7 bases line up with TRBD1. V shed 5 bases, J shed 9 bases, and the junction held 7 bases outside the gene matches. Germline V gives CDR1 SNHLY, CDR2 FYNNEI. The CDR3 sequence is 14 residues long. The CDR3 loop reads CASSPGTEGSPLHF. CDR3 sequence (DNA): TGTGCCAGCAGTCCCGGGACAGAGGGTTCACCCCTCCACTTT.

The DNA for the CDR3 is TGTGCCAGCAGCTTAGCCCTCGGAGATTGGGAGACCCAGTACTTC. This encodes CASSLALGDWETQYF. This chain links TRBV11-2 with TRBJ2-5, with D unclear. Germline V CDR1 and CDR2: SGHAT, FQNNGV. V lost 1 base, J lost 5 bases, and 14 bases lay in between. The CDR3 is 15 amino acids.

The chain links TRBV27 to TRBJ1-2, with 12 bases identical to TRBD1. There are 16 residues in the CDR3. Germline CDR1 is MNHEY and CDR2 is SMNVEV (reference sequence). The V and J ends lost 4 bases and 6 bases, in that order; junction bases with no gene match: 9. The CDR3 is CASSSPGQGARHGYTF. The CDR3 DNA is TGTGCCAGCAGTTCGCCGGGACAGGGGGCGCGTCATGGCTACACCTTC.